Below are 20 T cell receptor beta chains sequenced from a single sample in a study of CD4 T cells in relation to SARS-CoV-2 and coronaviruses (dated by TCRdb to the early 2020s). No antigen has been identified for these receptors. The library was made by the immunoSEQ multiplex PCR assay. The clones in this table, taken by TCRdb from immuneACCESS, are in-frame only. Not every clone is retained; where verified, under half of the shortfall comes from an unresolved V gene, and the cause of the rest is unknown. The sample has some 21,000 clones on record, less than 85% of them singletons. Roughly 17% of the sample goes to the ten largest clones. CD4+ T cells from unexposed donors were collected before the COVID-19 pandemic (2011-2018). After approximately eleven days of culture, CD4+ T cells were isolated with the EasySep CD4+ T cell isolation kit. Sequenced input: CD4+ T cells from PBMCs, cultured in vitro. The receptor set was obtained from a human donor in good health.

The V gene is TRBV6-5, the J gene TRBJ1-1, with TRBD1 matching over 9 bases. Germline trimming cut 7 bases from V and 2 bases from J; bases unmatched to any gene: 5. This CDR3 spans 14 amino acids. CDR1 MNHEY and CDR2 SVGAGI come from the germline V gene. CDR3 residues: CASNPTGGNTEAFF. CDR3 DNA sequence: TGTGCCAGCAATCCGACAGGGGGAAACACTGAAGCTTTCTTT.

The CDR3 region is CASSLSSGIGTYEQYF. The CDR3 coding sequence is TGTGCCAGCAGCTTATCGTCCGGGATAGGAACCTACGAGCAGTACTTC. This rearrangement joins TRBV7-3 to TRBJ2-7; perhaps TRBD2 as D (5 bases). The CDR3 runs to 16 residues. Trimming cost V 2 bases and J 2 bases, with 16 bases left between them. The germline gives CDR1 SGHTA, CDR2 FQGTGA.

J is TRBJ1-5 and V is TRBV19; possibly TRBD1 for D (6 bases). Trimming stripped 9 bases from V and 2 bases from J, with 20 bases between. Looked up from germline, CDR1 is LNHDA and CDR2 is SQIVND (reference sequence). The CDR3 is 16 residues long. The CDR3 DNA follows: TGTGCCAGCACCGGGGGCCATTGGGAGCGCAATCAGCCCCAGCATTTT. The encoded protein is CASTGGHWERNQPQHF.

The chain recombines TRBV7-8 with TRBJ2-3, with no clear D. V lost 1 base and J lost 2, with 16 bases in between. Germline CDR1 SGHVS, CDR2 FQNEAQ. The CDR3 is 17 residues long. CDR3 amino acids: CASSLVGQLSFTDTQYF. Here the CDR3 DNA reads TGTGCCAGCAGCTTAGTTGGGCAGCTAAGCTTCACAGATACGCAGTATTTT.

The chain recombines TRBV10-1 with TRBJ1-1; D is uncertain. The CDR3 runs 11 residues. Between the trimmed V and J ends, which lost 9 bases and 5 bases, there was a span of 10 bases. The germline CDR1 and CDR2 sequences are WNHNN and SYGVQD (reference sequence). CDR3 DNA: TGCGCCAGTAGGTCCGGGACTGAAGCTTTCTTT. Translating gives CASRSGTEAFF.

This clone was counted only a few times. The rearrangement links TRBV2 to TRBJ1-1; TRBD1 might be the D (5 bases). CDR3 length equals 14 residues. CDR1 and CDR2 from the germline V gene are SNHLY and FYNNEI. Trimming removed 7 bases from V and 8 bases from J, with 20 bases in between. CDR3 sequence: CASKSDSTAGEAFF. CDR3 in DNA: TGTGCCAGCAAATCCGACAGCACGGCAGGAGAAGCTTTCTTT.

The chain is built from TRBV29-1 and TRBJ2-3; 8 bases map to TRBD2. The CDR3 loop spans 15 amino acids. Per germline, CDR1 SQVTM and CDR2 ANQGSEA. V lost 1 base, J lost 5 bases, and 8 bases stayed unmatched. CDR3 in DNA: TGCAGCGTTGAAGTTTCGGGAGGGCGAGGAGATACGCAGTATTTT. It is translated as CSVEVSGGRGDTQYF.

The V gene is TRBV21-1, the J gene TRBJ2-6; the D call of TRBD2 is as the table states it, not checked on the DNA. TRBV21-1 counts as a pseudogene. The CDR3 contains 17 residues. The CDR3 coding sequence is TGTGCCAGCAGCAAGGGACTAGCGGGAGTTGGGGCCAACGTCCTGACTTTC. This gives the protein CASSKGLAGVGANVLTF.

The V gene is TRBV11-2, the J gene TRBJ2-2; TRBD2 agrees at 10 bases. The CDR3 extends over 19 amino acids. V trimming: 5 bases; J trimming: 4 bases; junction bases outside the gene matches: 16. Looked up from germline, CDR1 is SGHAT and CDR2 is FQNNGV. CDR3 loop: CASSPRVWTSGKPTGELFF. CDR3 bases: TGTGCCAGCAGCCCCCGGGTTTGGACTAGCGGAAAACCCACCGGGGAGCTGTTTTTT.

The chain uses TRBV3-1 (or the pseudogene TRBV3-2) and TRBJ2-7; D could derive from TRBD1 or TRBD2 (5 bases each). Germline V gene data show CDR1 as LGHDT and CDR2 as YNNKEL (reference sequence). V shed 4 bases and J shed 0 bases, with 10 bases lying between them. The CDR3 length is 14 residues. CDR3 protein: CASSPWGSSYEQYF. The CDR3 DNA reads as TGTGCCAGCAGCCCCTGGGGGAGCTCCTACGAGCAGTACTTC.

In its sample, this clone was seen once. This chain links TRBV21-1 with TRBJ2-7; no DNA check was done on the table's D call, TRBD2. TRBV21-1 is reported as a pseudogene. The CDR3 covers 16 residues. CDR3 coding DNA: TGTGCCAGCAGCAAAGTTCAGACGGAGAACTCCTACGAGCAGTACTTC. It is translated as CASSKVQTENSYEQYF.

This chain connects TRBV6-4 to TRBJ2-6; TRBD2 matches 13 bases. Germline-derived CDR1 and CDR2 are MRHNA and SNTAGT. The V segment lost 5 bases and the J segment 2 bases; nucleotides outside the gene matches: 3. The CDR3 is 17 residues long. CDR3 amino acids: CASSLTSGGTGANVLTF. The CDR3 DNA sequence: TGTGCCAGCAGTTTGACTAGCGGGGGGACTGGGGCCAACGTCCTGACTTTC.

J is TRBJ1-1 and V is TRBV14; no definite D call. The CDR3 consists of 14 residues. Trimming took off 5 bases at V and 0 bases at J, with 10 bases between the two ends. Germline CDR1 SGHDN, CDR2 FVKESK. CDR3 DNA sequence: TGTGCCAGCAGCGTAAACACCGTGAACACTGAAGCTTTCTTT. It encodes CASSVNTVNTEAFF.

The chain employs TRBV3-1 (or the pseudogene TRBV3-2) and TRBJ2-1, with 11 bases identical to TRBD1. The CDR3 covers 16 residues. V was clipped by 0 bases and J by 4 bases; unmatched bases: 2. Per the germline V gene, CDR1 is LGHDT and CDR2 is YNNKEL (reference sequence). CDR3 in amino acids: CASSQDGTGGYNEQFF. Written as DNA, the CDR3 is TGTGCCAGCAGCCAAGACGGGACAGGGGGATACAATGAGCAGTTCTTC.

A few counts support this clone. The V gene is TRBV5-1, the J gene TRBJ2-5; 7 bases fit TRBD1. The V gene's germline CDR1 is SGHRS and CDR2 YFSETQ. CDR3 length: 16 amino acids. After removal of 3 bases from V and 5 bases from J, the junction contained 13 bases not matched to a gene. The CDR3 coding sequence is TGCGCCAGCAGCTCCCAAGGCAGGGGGTCGGGGGAGACCCAGTACTTC. Residues: CASSSQGRGSGETQYF.

The chain combines TRBV10-3 with TRBJ1-2, with D perhaps TRBD1 (5 bases). This CDR3 spans 16 amino acids. CDR1 is ENHRY, CDR2 SYGVKD, per germline. V gave up 5 bases and J gave up 0 bases, with 16 bases separating them. The CDR3 DNA is TGTGCCATCAGTCCTCACCCGGACACCTCTAACTATGGCTACACCTTC. Translation: CAISPHPDTSNYGYTF.

This clone occurred once. The chain employs TRBV11-2 and TRBJ2-7; 13 nucleotides match TRBD2. This CDR3 has 17 residues. V lost 6 bases to trimming and J lost 4 bases; unmatched junction nucleotides: 12. Germline CDR1 SGHAT, CDR2 FQNNGV. CDR3 coding DNA: TGTGCCAGCAGACGTAGTGGCCGGACTAGCGGGAGTTACGAGCAGTACTTC. It codes for CASRRSGRTSGSYEQYF.

The gene calls are TRBV14 and TRBJ1-6, with D hard to call. With 0 bases removed from V and 8 bases from J, the gap between germline ends came to 8 bases. CDR1 and CDR2 from the germline V gene are SGHDN and FVKESK. The CDR3 contains 14 residues. The CDR3 DNA sequence: TGTGCCAGCAGCCAAGATCAGAGGTATTCACCCCTCCACTTT. This translates into CASSQDQRYSPLHF.

The chain has TRBV4-1 and TRBJ2-5; D is possibly TRBD2 (5 bases). The CDR3 is 12 amino acids. Looked up from germline, CDR1 is MGHRA and CDR2 is YSYEKL. V lost 1 base and J lost 5, with 5 bases in between. CDR3: CASSQGRETQYF. The CDR3 DNA is TGCGCCAGCAGCCAAGGGAGGGAGACCCAGTACTTC.

J is TRBJ1-1 and V is TRBV12-3 or TRBV12-4; 10 bases agree with TRBD1. CDR3 size: 13 residues. V lost 6 bases to trimming and J lost 9 bases; unmatched junction nucleotides: 7. Written as DNA, the CDR3 is TGTGCCAGCAGCCGGGGACAGGGGACTAAAGCTTTCTTT. Amino acids: CASSRGQGTKAFF.